This record covers a single T cell receptor (beta chain). The antigen remains unidentified. The study ran its PCR with 60 Vbeta and 13 Jbeta primers. Sequencing was performed with immunoSEQ multiplex PCR; in TCRdb, only in-frame clones are kept and a portion is missing. The data show over 150,000 clones, about 82% seen once. This specimen comes from a study of cytomegalovirus exposure and HLA in healthy donors. Study-level results: Later analysis suggested most CMV-associated TCR beta chains were HLA-restricted. Analyses of presence/absence relied on an assumption of roughly uniform sequencing depth across donors. For cytomegalovirus status, the classifier reportedly gave diagnoses with high specificity and sensitivity. Later work associated 16,951 TCR beta sequences with HLA alleles at 0.05 false discovery rate.

There are 13 residues in the CDR3. Germline V gene sequence: CDR1 SNHLY, CDR2 FYNNEI. V was clipped by 7 bases and J by 0 bases, with 9 bases between them. The sequencing sample was made of PBMCs. The receptor was isolated from a woman aged 25-40 years in good health and CMV-seropositive. The chain joins TRBV2 to TRBJ1-2; no clear D. This CDR3 is CASIGLANYGYTF. In DNA, the CDR3 is TGTGCCAGCATCGGCCTAGCTAACTATGGCTACACCTTC. Full variable domain (remainder filled in from reference TRBV2 and TRBJ1-2): EPEVTQTPSHQVTQMGQEVILRCVPISNHLYFYWYRQILGQKVEFLVSFYNNEISEKSEIFDDQFSVERPDGSNFTLKIRSTKLEDSAMYFCASIGLANYGYTFGSGTRLTVV.